The entry that follows covers one T cell receptor (beta chain) sequence. This CDR3 spans 14 amino acids. The germline gives CDR1 SNHLY, CDR2 FYNNEI. Trimming stripped 6 bases from V and 4 bases from J, with 15 bases between. TCRdb recomputed calls from the reads with MiXCR, one row per CDR3 protein. The repertoire holds about 230,000 distinct CDR3 sequences, with approximately 24% as singletons. The sample comes from a study of T cell repertoires in cytomegalovirus infection. Whole-study context: Evidence of both CMV infection and a matching HLA type came from public TCR beta signatures.

Source material: CD8+ T cells from PBMCs. The chain carries TRBV2 and TRBJ1-2, with D unclear. This clonotype originated in a human donor in good health (CMV status not recorded). Some clones in this sample may be carry-over from other donors' samples. The CDR3: CASSVNGFFYGYTF. The DNA of the CDR3 is TGTGCCAGCAGCGTAAACGGCTTTTTCTATGGCTACACCTTC.